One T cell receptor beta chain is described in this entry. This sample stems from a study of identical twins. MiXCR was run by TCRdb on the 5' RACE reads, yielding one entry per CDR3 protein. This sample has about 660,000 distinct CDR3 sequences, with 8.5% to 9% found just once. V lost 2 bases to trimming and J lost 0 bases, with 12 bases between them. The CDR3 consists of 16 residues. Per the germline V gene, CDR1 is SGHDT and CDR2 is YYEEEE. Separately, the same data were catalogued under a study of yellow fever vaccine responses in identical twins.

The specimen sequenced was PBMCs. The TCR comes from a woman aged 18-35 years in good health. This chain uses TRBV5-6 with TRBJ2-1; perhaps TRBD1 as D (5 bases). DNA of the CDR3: TGTGCCAGCAGCTTCAGGGTGAGTTCCTCCTACAATGAGCAGTTCTTC. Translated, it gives CASSFRVSSSYNEQFF.